The 18 T cell receptor beta chains presented below share a single source sample, sequenced in a study of cytomegalovirus exposure and HLA in healthy donors. The PCR was carried out with 60 Vbeta primers and 13 Jbeta primers. Method: immunoSEQ multiplex PCR; TCRdb's copy keeps in-frame clones and lacks some. Of 150,000 to 200,000 clones in the sample, about 86% are singletons; the top ten hold around 2%. The specimen sequenced was PBMCs. The receptor set was obtained from a woman between 18 and 29 years old in good health and CMV-seropositive.

The V gene is TRBV4-3, the J gene TRBJ1-4; 9 bases agree with TRBD1. V shed 4 bases, J shed 8 bases, and the junction held 8 bases outside the gene matches. The CDR3 covers 15 residues. CDR1 is LGHNA and CDR2 is YSLEER in the germline V gene. CDR3 DNA sequence: TGCGCCAGCAGCCGGGGCGTGACAGGGGGGGAAAAACTGTTTTTT. Protein product: CASSRGVTGGEKLFF.

This chain uses TRBV2 with TRBJ2-7, with 11 bases identical to TRBD1. Trimming cost V 6 bases and J 2 bases; bases outside gene matches: 6. Per germline, CDR1 SNHLY and CDR2 FYNNEI. The CDR3 length is 15 residues. The DNA for the CDR3 is TGTGCCAGCAGAGAACCGGGACAGGGGGCCTACGAGCAGTACTTC. Translated, it gives CASREPGQGAYEQYF.

The chain recombines TRBV5-1 with TRBJ1-1; D uncertain. Trimming removed 5 bases from V and 5 bases from J, with 16 bases in between. Germline CDR1 is SGHRS and CDR2 is YFSETQ. CDR3 size: 14 residues. CDR3 DNA: TGCGCCAGCAGGACGACCGAGGCACGGACTGAAGCTTTCTTT. Residues: CASRTTEARTEAFF.

V and J are TRBV7-9 and TRBJ1-2, with 7 nucleotides matching TRBD1. Germline CDR1 is SEHNR and CDR2 is FQNEAQ (reference sequence). The junction had 10 bases not matched to a gene; V was cut back by 7 bases and J by 8 bases. The CDR3 has 13 amino acids. CDR3 nucleotide sequence: TGTGCCAGCAAGTATACAGGGGTCGAGGGCTACACCTTC. It specifies CASKYTGVEGYTF.

V and J are TRBV7-7 and TRBJ2-5; D perhaps matches TRBD1 (6 bases). This CDR3 contains 14 residues. Germline assignment: CDR1 SSHAT and CDR2 FNYEAQ (reference sequence). Trimming took off 2 bases at V and 0 bases at J, with 7 bases between the two ends. The CDR3 nucleotides read TGTGCCAGCAGCTTAAAGGGGGACCAAGAGACCCAGTACTTC. It is translated as CASSLKGDQETQYF.

The gene calls are TRBV11-3 and TRBJ2-5, with TRBD1 as a possible D gene (6 bases). Trimming removed 4 bases at V and 3 bases at J, with 24 bases between. Per the germline V gene, CDR1 is SGHNT and CDR2 is YENEEA. This CDR3 is 18 amino acids long. CDR3 DNA sequence: TGTGCCAGCAGCTCACAATACAGGGATGGAATAGGAAAAGAGACCCAGTACTTC. Its translation: CASSSQYRDGIGKETQYF.

DNA for the CDR3: TGTGCCAGCAGCCGGGACAGCGCAGCTTTCTTT. Its translation: CASSRDSAAFF. V and J are TRBV2 and TRBJ1-1; 7 positions match TRBD1. The CDR3 is made up of 11 amino acids. The V segment lost 6 bases and the J segment 10 bases; nucleotides outside the gene matches: 5. From germline, CDR1 is SNHLY and CDR2 FYNNEI. Looking up the rest from reference TRBV2 and TRBJ1-1 gives the full variable domain: EPEVTQTPSHQVTQMGQEVILRCVPISNHLYFYWYRQILGQKVEFLVSFYNNEISEKSEIFDDQFSVERPDGSNFTLKIRSTKLEDSAMYFCASSRDSAAFFGQGTRLTVV.

The chain carries TRBV2 and TRBJ1-1; D is undetermined. Between the trimmed V and J ends, which lost 1 base and 0 bases, there was a span of 6 bases. The CDR3 contains 14 residues. Germline assignment: CDR1 SNHLY and CDR2 FYNNEI. The CDR3 nucleotides are TGTGCCAGCAGTGAAGACGCGATGAACACTGAAGCTTTCTTT. Its protein product is CASSEDAMNTEAFF.

J is TRBJ2-3 and V is TRBV4-3; TRBD2 aligns across 10 bases. J gave up 8 bases and V 0 bases, and 5 bases lay outside the gene matches. CDR1 LGHNA and CDR2 YSLEER come from the germline V gene. The CDR3 spans 15 residues. CDR3 sequence: CASSQDLVAGGTQYF. The CDR3 nucleotides read TGCGCCAGCAGCCAAGATTTAGTAGCGGGGGGTACGCAGTATTTT.

The V call is TRBV6-5, the J call TRBJ2-1, with D perhaps TRBD2 (5 bases). Trimming took off 8 bases at V and 0 bases at J, with 14 bases between the two ends. Germline assignment: CDR1 MNHEY and CDR2 SVGAGI. This CDR3 is built from 15 residues. CDR3 sequence reads: CASGLRVSSYNEQFF. CDR3 in DNA: TGTGCCAGCGGATTGCGGGTCAGCTCCTACAATGAGCAGTTCTTC.

The chain joins TRBV10-1 to TRBJ1-2; D remains unclear. V was shortened by 11 bases and J by 7 bases, with 8 bases between the two germline ends. Germline V gene lookup returns CDR1 WNHNN and CDR2 SYGVQD (reference sequence). The CDR3 length is 9 residues. CDR3 loop: CASLRGYTF. The CDR3 nucleotides are TGCGCCTCGCTACGTGGCTACACCTTC.

The chain combines TRBV6-6 with TRBJ1-1; TRBD1 matches at 9 bases. Trimming at V came to 6 bases and at J to 6 bases, leaving 11 bases not matched to a gene. Germline V CDR1 and CDR2: MNHNY, SVGAGI (reference sequence). The CDR3 sequence is 15 residues long. CDR3 protein: CASSQIMTGGSEAFF. In DNA, the CDR3 is TGTGCCAGCAGCCAAATAATGACAGGGGGATCTGAAGCTTTCTTT.

The genes are TRBV7-3 and TRBJ1-1; D might be TRBD1 (6 bases). Germline values: CDR1 SGHTA, CDR2 FQGTGA. V was pared by 5 bases and J by 0 bases, with 13 bases between. CDR3 size: 15 residues. CDR3 in amino acids: CASSLQGLVNTEAFF. The DNA for the CDR3 is TGTGCCAGCAGCCTACAGGGATTGGTGAACACTGAAGCTTTCTTT. Looking up the rest from reference TRBV7-3 and TRBJ1-1 gives the full variable domain: GAGVSQTPSNKVTEKGKYVELRCDPISGHTALYWYRQSLGQGPEFLIYFQGTGAADDSGLPNDRFFAVRPEGSVSTLKIQRTERGDSAVYLCASSLQGLVNTEAFFGQGTRLTVV.

This clone was observed a few times. The gene calls are TRBV5-1 and TRBJ2-1; TRBD2 aligns across 14 bases. Germline V lookup: CDR1 SGHRS, CDR2 YFSETQ. This CDR3 comprises 18 residues. J lost 7 bases, V lost 1 base, and 10 bases had no gene match. The CDR3: CASSLRLAGGRVLNEQFF. For the CDR3, the DNA is TGCGCCAGCAGCTTGAGACTAGCGGGGGGGCGTGTTTTGAATGAGCAGTTCTTC.

The J gene is TRBJ2-3, the V gene TRBV5-1; 10 bases align to TRBD2. There are 20 residues in the CDR3. Germline loops: CDR1 SGHRS, CDR2 YFSETQ. The trim removed 1 base at V and 0 bases at J, leaving 14 bases unmatched. CDR3 amino acids: CASSLKWSGGAVTSTDTQYF. The CDR3 DNA is TGCGCCAGCAGCTTGAAGTGGAGCGGGGGGGCCGTCACAAGCACAGATACGCAGTATTTT.

The chain has TRBV10-3 and TRBJ2-7; D may be TRBD2 (6 bases). The CDR3 length is 16 residues. The V gene's germline CDR1 is ENHRY and CDR2 SYGVKD. V was clipped by 0 bases and J by 1 base, with 13 bases between them. This chain's CDR3 is CAISESGGLKSYEQYV. The CDR3 bases are TGTGCCATCAGTGAGTCGGGAGGACTGAAGTCCTACGAGCAGTACGTC.

This chain uses TRBV30 with TRBJ1-2, with unresolved D. The V end lost 3 bases, the J end lost 8 bases, and 16 bases lay between the germline ends. Looked up from germline, CDR1 is GTSNPN and CDR2 is SVGIG (reference sequence). The CDR3 runs 13 residues. CDR3 bases: TGTGCCTGGAGAGGAGGAACTGCGTGGGGCTACACCTTC. Translated: CAWRGGTAWGYTF.

The V gene is TRBV5-1, the J gene TRBJ1-1, with D possibly being TRBD1 (5 bases). Trimming pared 0 bases from V and 0 bases from J, leaving 12 bases between. The V gene's germline CDR1 is SGHRS and CDR2 YFSETQ. This CDR3 is 16 amino acids long. The CDR3 nucleotides are TGCGCCAGCAGCTTGGACGATTTCAGGGTGAACACTGAAGCTTTCTTT. Translation gives CASSLDDFRVNTEAFF.